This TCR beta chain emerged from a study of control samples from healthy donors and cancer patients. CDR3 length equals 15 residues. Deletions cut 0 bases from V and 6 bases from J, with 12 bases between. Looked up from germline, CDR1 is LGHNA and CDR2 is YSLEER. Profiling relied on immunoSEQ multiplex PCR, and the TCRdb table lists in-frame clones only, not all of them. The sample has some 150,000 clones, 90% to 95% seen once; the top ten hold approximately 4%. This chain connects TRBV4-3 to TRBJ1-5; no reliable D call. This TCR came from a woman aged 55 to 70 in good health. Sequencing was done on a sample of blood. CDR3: CASSQDTAAAQPQHF. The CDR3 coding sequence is TGCGCCAGCAGCCAAGATACCGCAGCGGCTCAGCCCCAGCATTTT.